This T cell receptor (beta chain) was sequenced during a study of CD4+ T cells in melanoma. Study-wide findings and caveats: Diverse differentiation states were reported for melanoma neoantigen-specific CD4+ T cells.

The CDR3 loop spans 14 amino acids. The germline V gene has CDR1 SGHVS and CDR2 FQNEAQ. Trimming left V 5 bases short and J 4 bases short, with 12 bases between. Profiled with immunoSEQ multiplex PCR; TCRdb holds only in-frame clones, not every one. The sample holds about 110,000 clones, approximately 90% seen once. In the case of this clone: Its target is not known.

The sample consisted of peripheral blood. The chain couples TRBV7-8 to TRBJ1-5, with a possible D match to TRBD1 (5 bases). The clonotype originates from a human donor with melanoma. The CDR3 sequence is CASSRGTHNQPQHF. The CDR3 bases are TGTGCCAGCAGCCGCGGGACCCATAATCAGCCCCAGCATTTT.